The 10 T cell receptor beta chains below come from one sample, sequenced in a study of blood T cells in healthy people across ages. Sample-barcoded 5' priming and a J-beta primer mix drove a second PCR of roughly 6 to 12 cycles. TCRdb re-called the 5' RACE reads through MiXCR, storing one row per CDR3 protein. The sample has some 1.7 million distinct CDR3 sequences; roughly 28% are singletons. Sequenced material: blood. These receptors were taken from a woman aged 25 to 39 in good health.

With respect to this clonotype: One end of the junction does not line up with germline, which may come from a read error. V usage is TRBV27 and J usage is TRBJ2-4, with a possible D match to TRBD2 (6 bases). The germline V gene has CDR1 MNHEY and CDR2 SMNVEV (reference sequence). There are 17 residues in the CDR3. The CDR3 sequence: CASSPAGGGYGKNIRYF. The CDR3 DNA is TGTGCCAGCAGTCCTGCCGGGGGTGGGTACGGCAAAAACATTCGGTACTTC.

This clonotype appeared many times. The chain recombines TRBV20-1 with TRBJ2-7; 10 nucleotides agree with TRBD1. The germline gives CDR1 DFQATT, CDR2 SNEGSKA (reference sequence). The J segment lost 7 bases and the V segment lost 1 base, leaving 25 bases of the junction unmatched. The CDR3 consists of 20 residues. CDR3 region: CSARVPPTGQGRKSPGEQYF. Here the CDR3 DNA reads TGCAGTGCTAGAGTTCCTCCCACGGGACAGGGGCGAAAATCTCCTGGGGAGCAGTACTTC.

The genes are TRBV7-9 and TRBJ1-1; D is unclear. Germline CDR1 reads SEHNR; CDR2 reads FQNEAQ (reference sequence). The V end lost 5 bases, the J end lost 1 base, and 8 bases lay between the germline ends. The CDR3 has 13 residues. The CDR3 DNA reads TGTGCCAGCAGCCATGACGGGAACACTGAAGCTTTCTTT. Protein sequence: CASSHDGNTEAFF.

The table lists this clonotype with many counts. The CDR3 sequence is CSASLAGTETQYF. The CDR3 nucleotides read TGCAGTGCTAGTTTGGCGGGAACGGAGACCCAGTACTTC. This chain joins TRBV20-1 and TRBJ2-5; TRBD2 is a possible D gene (6 bases). There are 13 residues in the CDR3. Trimming took off 3 bases at V and 5 bases at J, with 13 bases between the two ends. Germline V gene data show CDR1 as DFQATT and CDR2 as SNEGSKA (reference sequence).

The rearrangement joins TRBV25-1 to TRBJ2-7, with D hard to call. V lost 6 bases and J lost 3, with 18 bases in between. The germline V gene encodes CDR1 MGHDK and CDR2 SYGVNS. The CDR3 has 15 residues. CDR3 amino acids: CASRGISSVGYEQYF. Written as DNA, the CDR3 is TGTGCCAGCAGGGGTATATCTTCTGTTGGCTACGAGCAGTACTTC.

About this clonotype itself: It may be a read error: a sequence one base away is much more abundant. J is TRBJ2-5 and V is TRBV2; 8 nucleotides line up with TRBD1. The V gene's germline CDR1 is SNHLY and CDR2 FYNNEI. V gave up 7 bases and J gave up 11 bases; unmatched junction bases: 12. This CDR3 spans 13 amino acids. The CDR3 DNA is TGTGCCAGCAACAGACAGGGGATTAATGAGCAGTACTTC. Its protein is CASNRQGINEQYF.

This clonotype appeared a few times. The chain joins TRBV12-3 or TRBV12-4 to TRBJ1-4; D not certain. The CDR3 is made up of 14 amino acids. V was pared by 4 bases and J by 5 bases, with 11 bases between. The CDR3 is CASSSQLQNEKLFF. The CDR3 bases are TGTGCCAGCAGTTCACAGCTACAAAATGAAAAACTGTTTTTT.

Concerning this clonotype itself: A read error may account for a junction end that differs from germline. The chain recombines TRBV2 with TRBJ2-3, with D tentatively TRBD2 (5 bases). The CDR3 sequence is 14 residues long. Germline CDR1 is SNHLY and CDR2 is FYNNEI. The CDR3 loop reads CASSGVSSSDTQYF. DNA for the CDR3: TGTGCCAGCAGTGGGGTATCTAGCTCAGATACTCAGTATTTT. Looking up the rest from reference TRBV2 and TRBJ2-3 gives the full variable domain: EPEVTQTPSHQVTQMGQEVILRCVPISNHLYFYWYRQILGQKVEFLVSFYNNEISEKSEIFDDQFSVERPDGSNFTLKIRSTKLEDSAMYFCASSGVSSSDTQYFGPGTRLTVL.

Notes on this clonotype: A much larger clone is a single base away; this may be a read error. V usage is TRBV10-3 and J usage is TRBJ2-5; 11 bases agree with TRBD2. Losses at the gene ends were 4 bases for V and 6 bases for J; bases not matched to a gene: 7. The CDR3 totals 15 residues. Germline CDR1 reads ENHRY; CDR2 reads SYGVKD. The CDR3: CAISGTSGGMQTQYF. The CDR3 bases are TGTGCCATCAGTGGTACTAGCGGGGGAATGCAGACCCAGTACTTC.

Of note for this clonotype: A read error is possible here, since a much larger clone lies one base away. This chain joins TRBV12-3 or TRBV12-4 and TRBJ2-3; D gene ambiguous. This CDR3 contains 14 residues. With 8 bases removed from V and 3 bases from J, the gap between germline ends came to 15 bases. CDR3 loop: CASDRADLTDTQYF. The CDR3 nucleotides read TGTGCCAGCGACCGGGCGGACCTTACAGATACGCAGTATTTT.